This T cell receptor (beta chain) stems from a study of T cells in Graves' hyperthyroidism and ophthalmopathy. Amplification of TCR beta CDR3 regions was performed using RNA transcripts as template. The HTBI primer set was used in a first-round RT-PCR of the TCR CDR3. TCRdb recomputed calls from the multiplex PCR reads with MiXCR, one row per CDR3 protein. This table holds about 480,000 distinct CDR3 sequences, 22% found once. Germline V gives CDR1 MDHEN, CDR2 SYDVKM. V lost 3 bases and J 5 bases, leaving 19 bases between the germline ends. The CDR3 loop spans 16 amino acids. The chain recombines TRBV28 with TRBJ2-5; perhaps TRBD1 as D (6 bases). Sequencing was done on a sample of blood. This sequence originates from a woman aged 65 to 85 with Graves' ophthalmopathy. The CDR3 spells CASSLIVTGLRETQYF. CDR3 bases: TGTGCCAGCAGTTTGATAGTGACAGGCCTTAGGGAGACCCAGTACTTC.